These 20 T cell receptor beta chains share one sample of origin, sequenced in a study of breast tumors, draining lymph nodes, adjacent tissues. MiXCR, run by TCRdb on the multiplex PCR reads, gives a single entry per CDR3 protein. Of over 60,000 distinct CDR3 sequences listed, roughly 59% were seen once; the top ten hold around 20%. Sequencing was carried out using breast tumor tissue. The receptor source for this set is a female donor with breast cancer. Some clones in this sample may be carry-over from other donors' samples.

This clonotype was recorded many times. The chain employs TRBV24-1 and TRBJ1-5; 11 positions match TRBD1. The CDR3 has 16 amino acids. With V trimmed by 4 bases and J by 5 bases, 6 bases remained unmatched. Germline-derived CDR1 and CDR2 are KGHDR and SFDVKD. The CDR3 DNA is TGTGCCACCAGTGAAGTGGACAGGGGGCCCCATCAGCCCCAGCATTTT. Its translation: CATSEVDRGPHQPQHF.

Here the CDR3 reads CATSLGGSGRSEYEQYF. The DNA for the CDR3 is TGTGCCACCAGTTTGGGAGGGAGCGGGAGGTCGGAATACGAGCAGTACTTC. The genes are TRBV24-1 and TRBJ2-7; TRBD2 matches at 9 bases. Germline CDR1 reads KGHDR; CDR2 reads SFDVKD. This CDR3 region has 17 residues. V gave up 6 bases and J gave up 4 bases; unmatched junction bases: 15.

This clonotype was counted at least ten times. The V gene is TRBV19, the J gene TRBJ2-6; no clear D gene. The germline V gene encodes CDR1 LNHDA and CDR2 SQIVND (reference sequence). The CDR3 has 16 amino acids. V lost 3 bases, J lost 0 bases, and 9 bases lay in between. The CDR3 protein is CASSIGYGSGANVLTF. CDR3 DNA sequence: TGTGCCAGTAGTATTGGTTATGGCTCTGGGGCCAACGTCCTGACTTTC.

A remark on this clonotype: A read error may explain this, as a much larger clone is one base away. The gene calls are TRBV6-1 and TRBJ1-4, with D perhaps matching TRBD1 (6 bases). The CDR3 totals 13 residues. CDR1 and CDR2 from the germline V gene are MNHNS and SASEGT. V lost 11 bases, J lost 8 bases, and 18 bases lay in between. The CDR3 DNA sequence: TGTGCCGGATCTCCAGGGGCAGGCGAAAAACTGTTTTTT. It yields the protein CAGSPGAGEKLFF.

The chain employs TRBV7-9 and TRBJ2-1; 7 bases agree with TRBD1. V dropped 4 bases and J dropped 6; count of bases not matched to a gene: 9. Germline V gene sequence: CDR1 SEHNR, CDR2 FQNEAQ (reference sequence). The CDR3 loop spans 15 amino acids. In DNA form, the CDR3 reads TGTGCCAGCAGCTCCACAGGGGAAAGCCTCAATGAGCAGTTCTTC. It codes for CASSSTGESLNEQFF.

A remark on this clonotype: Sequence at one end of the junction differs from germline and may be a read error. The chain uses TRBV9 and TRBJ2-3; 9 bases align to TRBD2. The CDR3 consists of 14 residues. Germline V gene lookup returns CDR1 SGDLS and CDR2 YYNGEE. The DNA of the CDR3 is TGTGCCAGCACCAGGGTAGCGGGAGAGGATACGCAGTCTTTT. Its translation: CASTRVAGEDTQSF.

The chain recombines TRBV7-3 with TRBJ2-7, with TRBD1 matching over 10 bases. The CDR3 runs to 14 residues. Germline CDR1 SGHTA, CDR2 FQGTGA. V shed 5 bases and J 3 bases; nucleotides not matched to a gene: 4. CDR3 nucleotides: TGTGCCAGCAGCGCCGGGACAGGGGACTACGAGCAGTACTTC. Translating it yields CASSAGTGDYEQYF.

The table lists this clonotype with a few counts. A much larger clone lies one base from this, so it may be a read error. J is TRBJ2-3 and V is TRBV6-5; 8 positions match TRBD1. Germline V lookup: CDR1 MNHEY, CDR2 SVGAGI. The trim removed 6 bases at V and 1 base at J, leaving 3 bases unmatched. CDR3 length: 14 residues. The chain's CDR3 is CASRLRGRTDTQYF. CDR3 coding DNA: TGTGCCAGCAGACTCAGGGGGCGCACAGATACGCAGTATTTT.

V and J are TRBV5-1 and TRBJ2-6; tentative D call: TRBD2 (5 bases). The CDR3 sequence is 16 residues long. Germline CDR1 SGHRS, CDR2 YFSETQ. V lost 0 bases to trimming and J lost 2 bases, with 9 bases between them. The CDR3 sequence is CASSLGQEAGANVLTF. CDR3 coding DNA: TGCGCCAGCAGCTTGGGGCAGGAGGCTGGGGCCAACGTCCTGACTTTC.

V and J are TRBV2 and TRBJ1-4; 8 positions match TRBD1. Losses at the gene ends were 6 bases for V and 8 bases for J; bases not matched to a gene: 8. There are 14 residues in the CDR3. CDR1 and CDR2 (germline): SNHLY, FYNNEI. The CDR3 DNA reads TGTGCCAGCAGAAGGACAGGGACCGGGGAAAAACTGTTTTTT. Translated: CASRRTGTGEKLFF.

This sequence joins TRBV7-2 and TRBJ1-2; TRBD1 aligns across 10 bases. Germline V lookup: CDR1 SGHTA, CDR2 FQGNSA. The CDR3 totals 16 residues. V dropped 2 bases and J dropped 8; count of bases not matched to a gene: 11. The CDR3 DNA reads TGTGCCAGCAGCTTATTGACAGGGGGCGCGTTAAAGGGCTACACCTTC. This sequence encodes CASSLLTGGALKGYTF.

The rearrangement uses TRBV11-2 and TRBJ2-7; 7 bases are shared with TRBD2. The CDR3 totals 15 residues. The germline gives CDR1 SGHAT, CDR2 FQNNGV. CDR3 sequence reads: CASSQRDRSSYEQYV. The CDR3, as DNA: TGTGCCAGCAGCCAGCGGGATAGAAGCTCCTACGAGCAGTATGTG.

CDR3 DNA: TGTGCCAGCAGCTTTAGGGACAGACAAGAGACCCAGTACTTC. It is translated as CASSFRDRQETQYF. J is TRBJ2-5 and V is TRBV11-2, with TRBD1 matching over 7 bases. This CDR3 is 14 amino acids long. V was pared by 3 bases and J by 2 bases, with 3 bases of the junction left unmatched. Looked up from germline, CDR1 is SGHAT and CDR2 is FQNNGV.

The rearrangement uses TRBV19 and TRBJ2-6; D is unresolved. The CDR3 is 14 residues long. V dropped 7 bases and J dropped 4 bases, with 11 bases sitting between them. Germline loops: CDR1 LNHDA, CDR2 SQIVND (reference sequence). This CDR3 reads CASTTSGGANVLTF. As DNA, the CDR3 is TGTGCCAGTACCACCAGTGGGGGGGCCAACGTCCTGACTTTC.

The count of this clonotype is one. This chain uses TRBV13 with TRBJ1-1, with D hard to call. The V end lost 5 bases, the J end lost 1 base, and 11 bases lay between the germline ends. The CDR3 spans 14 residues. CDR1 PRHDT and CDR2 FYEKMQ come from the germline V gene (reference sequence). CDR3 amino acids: CASSPPGGNTEAFF. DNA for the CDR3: TGTGCCAGCAGCCCACCTGGAGGGAACACTGAAGCTTTCTTT.

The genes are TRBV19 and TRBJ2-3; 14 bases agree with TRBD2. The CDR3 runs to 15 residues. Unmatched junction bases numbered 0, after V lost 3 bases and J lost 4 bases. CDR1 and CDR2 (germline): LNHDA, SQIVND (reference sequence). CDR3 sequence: CASSMGLAGADTQYF. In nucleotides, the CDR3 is TGTGCCAGTAGTATGGGACTAGCGGGGGCAGATACGCAGTATTTT. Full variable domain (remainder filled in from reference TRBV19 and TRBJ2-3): DGGITQSPKYLFRKEGQNVTLSCEQNLNHDAMYWYRQDPGQGLRLIYYSQIVNDFQKGDIAEGYSVSREKKESFPLTVTSAQKNPTAFYLCASSMGLAGADTQYFGPGTRLTVL.

CDR3 bases: TGTGCCAGCTCACCAAACACCGGCGACGAGCAGTACTTC. Translating it yields CASSPNTGDEQYF. The V and J genes are TRBV24-1 and TRBJ2-7; no clear D gene. Germline lookup yields CDR1 KGHDR and CDR2 SFDVKD. The CDR3 length is 13 residues. V was cut by 11 bases and J by 5 bases, with 18 bases left in between.

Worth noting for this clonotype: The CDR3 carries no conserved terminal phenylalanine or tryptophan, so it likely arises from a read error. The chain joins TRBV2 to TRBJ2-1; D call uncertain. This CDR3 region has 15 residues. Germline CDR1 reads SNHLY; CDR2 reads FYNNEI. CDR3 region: CATPSGLSSYNEQFL. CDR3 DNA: TGTGCTACCCCATCGGGCCTAAGCTCCTACAATGAGCAGTTCCTC.

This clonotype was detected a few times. CDR3 amino acids: CASSLTSGETQYF. CDR3 bases: TGCGCCAGCAGCCTGACTAGCGGGGAGACCCAGTACTTC. The gene calls are TRBV4-1 and TRBJ2-5; 10 bases align to TRBD2. Germline V gene data show CDR1 as MGHRA and CDR2 as YSYEKL. After removal of 4 bases from V and 5 bases from J, the junction contained 1 base not matched to a gene. This CDR3 contains 13 residues.

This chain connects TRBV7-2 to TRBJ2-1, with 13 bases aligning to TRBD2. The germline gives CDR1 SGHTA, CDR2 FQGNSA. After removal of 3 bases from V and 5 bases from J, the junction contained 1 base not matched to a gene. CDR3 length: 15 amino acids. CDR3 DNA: TGTGCCAGCAGCTTGGGACTAGCGGGGAACAATGAGCAGTTCTTC. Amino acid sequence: CASSLGLAGNNEQFF.